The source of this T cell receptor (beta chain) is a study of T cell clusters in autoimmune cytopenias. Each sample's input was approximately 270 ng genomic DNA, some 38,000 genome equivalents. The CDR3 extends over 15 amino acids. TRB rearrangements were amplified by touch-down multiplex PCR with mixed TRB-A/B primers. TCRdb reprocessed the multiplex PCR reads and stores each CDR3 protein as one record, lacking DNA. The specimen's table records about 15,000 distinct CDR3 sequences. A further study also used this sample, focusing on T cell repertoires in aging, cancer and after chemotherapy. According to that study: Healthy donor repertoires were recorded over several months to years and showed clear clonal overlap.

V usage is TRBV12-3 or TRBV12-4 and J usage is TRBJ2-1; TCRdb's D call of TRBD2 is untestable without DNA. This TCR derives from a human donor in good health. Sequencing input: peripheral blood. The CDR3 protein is CASSLGLAGGTEQFF.